This T cell receptor beta chain was identified during a study of identical twins. V lost 5 bases to trimming and J lost 5 bases, with 19 bases between them. In germline, CDR1 is SGHTA, CDR2 FQGNSA. This CDR3 spans 16 amino acids. TCRdb itself ran the 5' RACE reads through MiXCR, one entry per CDR3 protein. The sample has about 550,000 distinct CDR3 sequences, approximately 20% seen once; the top ten hold around 0.48%. These data were also filed under a second study, of yellow fever vaccine responses in identical twins.

The chain combines TRBV7-2 with TRBJ2-1; D may be TRBD1 or TRBD2 (5 bases each). The TCR was taken from a woman aged 18 to 35 in good health. Sequencing input: CD4+ T cells sorted from blood. The CDR3 loop is CASSPGTPVQHNEQFF. The CDR3, as DNA: TGTGCCAGCAGCCCCGGGACGCCAGTTCAACACAATGAGCAGTTCTTC. The full variable domain, with the rest looked up from reference TRBV7-2 and TRBJ2-1, is GAGVSQSPSNKVTEKGKDVELRCDPISGHTALYWYRQSLGQGLEFLIYFQGNSAPDKSGLPSDRFSAERTGGSVSTLTIQRTQQEDSAVYLCASSPGTPVQHNEQFFGPGTRLTVL.